This TCR beta chain was identified in a study of blood T cells in healthy people across ages. There were healthy Caucasian individuals from Russia, aged roughly 6 to 100, serving as donors. Each sample had at least 6 million PBMCs isolated. Remarks on this clonotype: The antigen is undetermined.

The authors ran a second PCR of roughly 6 to 11 cycles using a sample-barcoded 5' primer and a J-beta primer mix. From the 5' RACE reads, TCRdb called clonotypes with MiXCR, one entry per CDR3 protein. The sample has around 670,000 distinct CDR3 sequences, about 30% seen once. This CDR3 is 11 amino acids long. Germline V gene sequence: CDR1 DFQATT, CDR2 SNEGSKA (reference sequence). The germline V and J ends were trimmed by 2 bases and 7 bases, with 9 bases remaining between them. The study's findings and limits: A roughly linear fall in TCR beta diversity per million T cells was seen with increasing age. When set beside aged donors, long-lived donors presented more naive CD4+ cells and higher diversity.

Sample: blood. The gene calls are TRBV20-1 and TRBJ2-7; no clear D gene. The TCR sequence derives from a woman at least 80 years old in good health. The CDR3 coding sequence is TGCAGTGCTAGAATCTCGGAGGAGCAGTACTTC. Amino acid sequence: CSARISEEQYF.